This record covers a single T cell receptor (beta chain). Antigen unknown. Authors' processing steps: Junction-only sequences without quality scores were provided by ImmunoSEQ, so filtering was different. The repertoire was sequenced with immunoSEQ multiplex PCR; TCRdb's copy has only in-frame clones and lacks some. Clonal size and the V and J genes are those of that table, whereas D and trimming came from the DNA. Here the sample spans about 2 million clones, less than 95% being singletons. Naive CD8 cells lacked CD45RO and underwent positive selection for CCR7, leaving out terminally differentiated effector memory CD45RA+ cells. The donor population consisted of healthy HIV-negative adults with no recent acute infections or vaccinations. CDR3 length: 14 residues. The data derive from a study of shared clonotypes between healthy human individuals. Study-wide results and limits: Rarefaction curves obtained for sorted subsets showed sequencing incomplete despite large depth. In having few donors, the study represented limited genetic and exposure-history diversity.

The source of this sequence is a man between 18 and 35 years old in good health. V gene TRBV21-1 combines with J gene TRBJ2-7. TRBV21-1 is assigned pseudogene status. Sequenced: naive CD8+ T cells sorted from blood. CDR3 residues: CASSKEAVTYEQYF. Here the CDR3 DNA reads TGTGCCAGCAGCAAAGAGGCAGTCACCTACGAGCAGTACTTC.